A single sample gave rise to the 29 T cell receptor beta chains below, sequenced in a study of glioma-infiltrating T cells (dated by TCRdb to 2015 to 2016). The sample was run on an Illumina MiSeq. The iRepertoire nested amplicon-rescue multiplex PCR (arm-PCR) platform was used to amplify TCR alpha and beta CDR3 regions from RNA. Starting from the raw public reads, TCRdb applied fastp trimming at Q25, assembled clones with MiXCR and retained in-frame beta chains. Every entry covers one CDR3 protein and lists the most common genes and DNA from its rows. The table for this sample lists 100,000 to 150,000 distinct CDR3 sequences; 24% of them were counted only once. Around a quarter of the sample rests with the top ten. The sequencing sample was made of glioma tissue, nonneoplastic brain tissue, or PBMCs (not recorded which). Receptors originate from a human donor with low-grade glioma or glioblastoma, undergoing nonglioma brain surgery, or in good health (not recorded which).

This clonotype was counted ten times or more. V and J are TRBV28 and TRBJ1-1; no firm D call. Per germline, CDR1 MDHEN and CDR2 SYDVKM. The CDR3 length is 12 residues. Trimming stripped 5 bases from V and 5 bases from J, with 9 bases between. The CDR3 loop is CASSQRVTEAFF. CDR3 DNA: TGTGCCAGCAGTCAGAGGGTGACTGAAGCTTTCTTT.

The V call is TRBV30, the J call TRBJ2-7, with 8 bases identical to TRBD1. The length of the CDR3 is 13 residues. V shed 0 bases, J shed 2 bases, and the junction held 0 bases outside the gene matches. Germline V gene data show CDR1 as GTSNPN and CDR2 as SVGIG (reference sequence). The CDR3 DNA follows: TGTGCCTGGAGTGTACAGGGGGCCTACGAGCAGTACGTC. This encodes CAWSVQGAYEQYV.

This chain links TRBV10-3 with TRBJ2-1; 7 bases fit TRBD1. The CDR3 sequence is 16 residues long. CDR1 is ENHRY, CDR2 SYGVKD, per germline. V was clipped by 6 bases and J by 7 bases; unmatched bases: 15. In DNA form, the CDR3 reads TGTGCCATCAGCCTAAACAGGGGAAGTATTGGGAATGAGCAGTTCTTC. Residues: CAISLNRGSIGNEQFF.

This sequence joins TRBV4-2 and TRBJ2-3; possibly TRBD1 or TRBD2 for D (5 bases each). The CDR3 runs to 15 residues. Trimming left V 3 bases short and J 0 bases short, with 10 bases between. Germline V gene lookup returns CDR1 LGHNA and CDR2 YNFKEQ. The CDR3: CASSHEGQSTDTQYF. DNA of the CDR3: TGTGCCAGCAGCCATGAGGGGCAAAGCACAGATACGCAGTATTTT.

This chain links TRBV11-2 with TRBJ2-1; 7 bases map to TRBD2. The junction had 11 bases not matched to a gene; V was cut back by 7 bases and J by 2 bases. Germline loops: CDR1 SGHAT, CDR2 FQNNGV. This CDR3 has 16 amino acids. CDR3 in amino acids: CASTSSLAGAYNEQFF. CDR3 DNA: TGTGCCAGCACTTCTAGTCTGGCGGGGGCCTACAATGAGCAGTTCTTC.

In DNA form, the CDR3 reads TGCGCCAGCCGATCTCAACAGGTGAACACTGAAGCTTTCTTT. Its protein product is CASRSQQVNTEAFF. The V gene is TRBV5-1, the J gene TRBJ1-1; possibly TRBD1 for D (5 bases). Germline V CDR1 and CDR2: SGHRS, YFSETQ. The CDR3 contains 14 residues. Trimming removed 7 bases from V and 0 bases from J, with 13 bases in between.

This clonotype was seen ten or more times. V gene TRBV12-3 or TRBV12-4 combines with J gene TRBJ1-5, with unresolved D. The V end lost 7 bases, the J end lost 5 bases, and 15 bases lay between the germline ends. This CDR3 spans 14 amino acids. Here the CDR3 DNA reads TGTGCCAGCACCGAGACCGAATCGTATCAGCCCCAGCATTTT. Translating gives CASTETESYQPQHF.

This chain uses TRBV6-4 with TRBJ2-3; D is ambiguous. There are 14 residues in the CDR3. CDR1 is MRHNA and CDR2 is SNTAGT in the germline V gene. Between the trimmed V and J ends, which lost 4 bases and 0 bases, there was a span of 8 bases. CDR3 in DNA: TGTGCCAGCAGTGTCAGTCCTAGCACAGATACGCAGTATTTT. Amino acids: CASSVSPSTDTQYF.

This clonotype was counted between two and nine times. This chain joins TRBV2 and TRBJ1-2; 7 bases map to TRBD1. The J segment lost 2 bases and the V segment lost 6 bases, leaving 9 bases of the junction unmatched. CDR1 and CDR2 from the germline V gene are SNHLY and FYNNEI. This CDR3 contains 15 residues. In nucleotides, the CDR3 is TGTGCCAGCAGCACCTCCCGGGACAGCAACTATGGCTACACCTTC. This sequence encodes CASSTSRDSNYGYTF.

This sequence joins TRBV7-2 and TRBJ2-7, with TRBD2 matching over 14 bases. CDR3 length: 18 residues. Trimming took 4 bases from V and 0 from J; bases not matched to a gene: 8. Per the germline V gene, CDR1 is SGHTA and CDR2 is FQGNSA. The CDR3, as DNA: TGTGCCAGCAGCTCGCGGACTAGCGGGGGGATAAGCTCCTACGAGCAGTACGTC. Its translation is CASSSRTSGGISSYEQYV.

V usage is TRBV27 and J usage is TRBJ1-3; TRBD1 agrees at 7 bases. Germline V gene lookup returns CDR1 MNHEY and CDR2 SMNVEV (reference sequence). V lost 6 bases, J lost 0 bases, and 11 bases stayed unmatched. This CDR3 region has 17 residues. Here the CDR3 DNA reads TGTGCCAGCAGCACCTTGCCCCCAGGGGGCTCTGGAAACACCATATATTTT. It yields the protein CASSTLPPGGSGNTIYF.

This CDR3 reads CATGRTDYGYTF. The DNA for the CDR3 is TGTGCCACCGGACGGACGGACTATGGCTACACCTTC. The V and J genes are TRBV28 and TRBJ1-2; D not certain. Germline assignment: CDR1 MDHEN and CDR2 SYDVKM. V was cut by 10 bases and J by 3 bases, with 12 bases left in between. The CDR3 extends over 12 amino acids.

This chain uses TRBV9 with TRBJ2-5; 8 nucleotides agree with TRBD2. V lost 4 bases, J lost 5 bases, and 10 bases stayed unmatched. Germline V gene lookup returns CDR1 SGDLS and CDR2 YYNGEE. This CDR3 has 15 amino acids. The CDR3 nucleotides are TGTGCCAGCAGCACCTCCGGACTAGCAGGGGAGACCCAGTACTTC. This translates into CASSTSGLAGETQYF.

There are many counts of this clonotype. The gene calls are TRBV6-1 and TRBJ2-3; D not certain. The length of the CDR3 is 13 residues. Germline V gene data show CDR1 as MNHNS and CDR2 as SASEGT. The V end was cut by 4 bases, the J end by 2 bases, with 7 bases between. CDR3 in amino acids: CASSGANTDTQYF. DNA for the CDR3: TGTGCCAGCAGTGGGGCCAACACAGATACGCAGTATTTT.

A word on this clonotype: In this CDR3 the conserved last residue, phenylalanine or tryptophan, is missing, so a read error is likely. The chain is built from TRBV13 and TRBJ1-1; D is possibly TRBD1 (6 bases). CDR3 size: 14 residues. CDR1 is PRHDT, CDR2 FYEKMQ, per germline (reference sequence). Trimming took 4 bases from V and 3 from J, leaving 12 bases between them. The CDR3 sequence is CASSWGGDDTEAFI. The DNA for the CDR3 is TGTGCCAGCAGCTGGGGGGGCGATGACACTGAAGCTTTCATT.

This clonotype has only a few counts. This may be a read error: a much more frequent sequence differs by one nucleotide. The rearrangement joins TRBV27 to TRBJ2-3, with a possible D match to TRBD1 (5 bases). The CDR3 runs to 15 residues. Germline CDR1 is MNHEY and CDR2 is SMNVEV (reference sequence). DNA of the CDR3: TGTGCCAGCAGTACTCTGTCAGGGTACACAGATAAGCAGTATTTT. Protein sequence: CASSTLSGYTDKQYF.

This clonotype was recorded once. The junction departs from the called germline gene at one end, perhaps through a read error. The V and J genes are TRBV7-8 and TRBJ2-5, with D possibly TRBD2 on 6 matching bases. The length of the CDR3 is 14 residues. Per germline, CDR1 SGHVS and CDR2 FQNEAQ. CDR3 bases: TGTGTCAGCAGCCCGCAGACTAGGCAAGAGACCCAGTACTTC. Encoded protein: CVSSPQTRQETQYF.

V is TRBV4-1 and J is TRBJ2-3; no clear D gene. Looked up from germline, CDR1 is MGHRA and CDR2 is YSYEKL. The V end was cut by 4 bases, the J end by 2 bases, with 16 bases between. This CDR3 is 16 amino acids long. This chain's CDR3 is CASSRGYSLNTDTQYF. In DNA, the CDR3 is TGCGCCAGCAGCCGTGGGTACTCACTAAACACAGATACGCAGTATTTT.

In its sample, this clonotype was seen many times. The chain is built from TRBV27 and TRBJ1-6; D is ambiguous. Germline-derived CDR1 and CDR2 are MNHEY and SMNVEV (reference sequence). The ends were cut back, 4 bases at V and 5 bases at J, with 6 bases in the middle. The CDR3 covers 13 residues. In nucleotides, the CDR3 is TGTGCCAGCAGTTCGACCGATAATTCACCCCTCCACTTT. The encoded protein is CASSSTDNSPLHF.

This clonotype was recorded a few times. The V and J genes are TRBV11-3 and TRBJ2-3; the D is unclear. Trimming removed 2 bases from V and 0 bases from J, with 18 bases in between. The CDR3 is 18 residues long. In germline, CDR1 is SGHNT, CDR2 YENEEA. The CDR3 DNA reads as TGTGCCAGCAGCTTAATCGGACCGGCCCTTTTAAGCACAGATACGCAGTATTTT. Its protein product is CASSLIGPALLSTDTQYF.

A word on this clonotype: The junction departs from the called germline gene at one end, perhaps through a read error. The V gene is TRBV24-1, the J gene TRBJ2-3; 7 bases line up with TRBD1. There are 16 residues in the CDR3. Germline CDR1 KGHDR, CDR2 SFDVKD. DNA of the CDR3: TGTGCCACCAGTGACCCGACAGGGCCCAGTATCGATGAGCAGTTCTTT. Amino acid sequence: CATSDPTGPSIDEQFF.

This clonotype came up many times. CDR3 nucleotides: TGTGCCAGCAGCTTAGCGGAAGCGGATACGCAGTATTTT. This encodes CASSLAEADTQYF. V is TRBV7-6 and J is TRBJ2-3; D is uncertain. CDR1 is SGHVS and CDR2 is FNYEAQ in the germline V gene. This CDR3 region has 13 residues. V was trimmed by 0 bases and J by 6 bases, leaving 7 bases between them.

This clonotype came up a few times. The genes are TRBV4-1 and TRBJ2-1; D remains unclear. The germline V and J ends were trimmed by 0 bases and 3 bases, with 9 bases remaining between them. The CDR3 totals 15 residues. Germline CDR1 MGHRA, CDR2 YSYEKL. CDR3 nucleotides: TGCGCCAGCAGCCAAGAGCCTGTAGGCTACAATGAGCAGTTCTTC. It yields the protein CASSQEPVGYNEQFF.

There are a few counts of this clonotype. The chain joins TRBV5-1 to TRBJ2-1; TRBD2 is a possible D gene (6 bases). This CDR3 has 15 residues. Germline V gene lookup returns CDR1 SGHRS and CDR2 YFSETQ. Between the trimmed V and J ends, which lost 0 bases and 0 bases, there was a span of 7 bases. The CDR3 region has the DNA TGCGCCAGCAGCTTGGACGGGAGCTCCTACAATGAGCAGTTCTTC. Amino acids: CASSLDGSSYNEQFF. Combining the CDR3 with reference TRBV5-1 and TRBJ2-1 gives the whole variable domain KAGVTQTPRYLIKTRGQQVTLSCSPISGHRSVSWYQQTPGQGLQFLFEYFSETQRNKGNFPGRFSGRQFSNSRSEMNVSTLELGDSALYLCASSLDGSSYNEQFFGPGTRLTVL.

V is TRBV14 and J is TRBJ2-2; D gene ambiguous. This CDR3 has 14 amino acids. The germline V and J ends were trimmed by 1 base and 2 bases, with 5 bases remaining between them. Germline loops: CDR1 SGHDN, CDR2 FVKESK. The CDR3 sequence is CASSQVGNTGELFF. CDR3 in DNA: TGTGCCAGCAGCCAAGTCGGTAACACCGGGGAGCTGTTTTTT.

This clonotype was seen many times. The V call is TRBV6-6, the J call TRBJ1-1; TRBD1 agrees at 7 bases. The germline gives CDR1 MNHNY, CDR2 SVGAGI (reference sequence). J lost 5 bases, V lost 2 bases, and 8 bases had no gene match. The CDR3 sequence is 15 residues long. The CDR3 loop is CASSYTTRGRTEAFF. In DNA form, the CDR3 reads TGTGCCAGCAGTTACACAACCAGGGGGAGGACTGAAGCTTTCTTT.

This clonotype was picked up a small number of times. The chain uses TRBV12-3 or TRBV12-4 and TRBJ1-5; D remains unclear. The CDR3 spans 13 residues. The V gene lost 6 bases and the J gene lost 8 bases, with 14 bases spanning the gap. The CDR3 region is CASRPGPFEPQHF. For the CDR3, the DNA is TGTGCCAGCAGACCCGGACCTTTTGAGCCCCAGCATTTT.

This clonotype was seen only a few times. The chain has TRBV6-1 and TRBJ2-1; no clear D gene. V lost 2 bases and J lost 0, with 11 bases in between. Germline CDR1 and CDR2: MNHNS and SASEGT. This CDR3 is 16 amino acids long. The CDR3 loop is CASSEILASSYNEQFF. CDR3 nucleotides: TGTGCCAGCAGTGAAATATTGGCAAGCTCCTACAATGAGCAGTTCTTC.

This clonotype was detected ten times or more. The chain has TRBV20-1 and TRBJ2-7; D gene uncertain. The CDR3 sequence is 11 residues long. V was shortened by 0 bases and J by 1 base, with 1 base between the two germline ends. Germline CDR1 DFQATT, CDR2 SNEGSKA (reference sequence). For the CDR3, the DNA is TGCAGTGCTAGAGAGTCCTACGAGCAGTACGTC. As protein: CSARESYEQYV.